Below, 8 T cell receptor beta chains from the same sample are listed, as sequenced in a study of cytomegalovirus exposure and HLA in healthy donors. Primers: 60 Vbeta forward and 13 Jbeta reverse. Generated by immunoSEQ multiplex PCR, the TCRdb table keeps only in-frame clones and is missing some. Of some 180,000 clones in the sample, roughly a tenth were seen once. Sequenced input: PBMCs. These TCRs come from a young woman in good health and CMV-seropositive.

This clone has just a few counts. The chain couples TRBV6-4 to TRBJ1-1; weak D call: TRBD1 (5 bases). Trimming pared 6 bases from V and 1 base from J, leaving 9 bases between. CDR1 is MRHNA, CDR2 SNTAGT, per germline. The CDR3 runs to 13 residues. The CDR3 DNA is TGTGCCAGCAGGGATCAGGGGAACACTGAAGCTTTCTTT. It encodes CASRDQGNTEAFF.

This chain uses TRBV5-4 with TRBJ2-5; 7 positions match TRBD2. CDR3 length equals 14 residues. Germline values: CDR1 SGHNT, CDR2 YYREEE (reference sequence). V dropped 4 bases and J dropped 2; count of bases not matched to a gene: 5. The CDR3 reads CASSPGGLQETQYF. CDR3 bases: TGTGCCAGCAGCCCGGGGGGACTACAAGAGACCCAGTACTTC.

This clone showed up just a few times. This rearrangement joins TRBV14 to TRBJ2-7; possible D gene TRBD1, 5 bases. Trimming pared 1 base from V and 4 bases from J, leaving 11 bases between. The CDR3 is 14 amino acids. Germline V gene sequence: CDR1 SGHDN, CDR2 FVKESK. CDR3 DNA: TGTGCCAGCAGCCAAGTAGGGGCAGGGTACGAGCAGTACTTC. Amino acid sequence: CASSQVGAGYEQYF.

This clone has more than one count but fewer than ten. The chain joins TRBV4-2 to TRBJ2-7; D might be TRBD2 (6 bases). CDR1 and CDR2 (germline): LGHNA, YNFKEQ. CDR3 length equals 13 residues. With 4 bases removed from V and 7 bases from J, the gap between germline ends came to 14 bases. The CDR3 here is CASSPREVSEQYF. The CDR3 DNA reads TGTGCCAGCAGCCCCAGGGAGGTTTCAGAGCAGTACTTC.

This chain links TRBV4-1 with TRBJ2-7; D perhaps matches TRBD2 (6 bases). V lost 3 bases, J lost 0 bases, and 18 bases lay in between. Germline CDR1 and CDR2: MGHRA and YSYEKL. There are 17 residues in the CDR3. CDR3 loop: CASSQSSKGGGSYEQYF. CDR3 DNA sequence: TGCGCCAGCAGCCAGAGCTCAAAGGGAGGTGGCTCCTACGAGCAGTACTTC.

This chain uses TRBV5-1 with TRBJ2-7, with D perhaps matching TRBD2 (6 bases). Between the trimmed V and J ends, which lost 4 bases and 5 bases, there was a span of 22 bases. The germline V gene has CDR1 SGHRS and CDR2 YFSETQ. CDR3 length: 16 residues. DNA of the CDR3: TGCGCCAGCAGCCCGGGGTCGGGGGTGGGTTTGCACGAGCAGTACTTC. Its protein product is CASSPGSGVGLHEQYF.

This clone occurred a few times. The rearrangement links TRBV7-9 to TRBJ2-5; perhaps TRBD2 as D (5 bases). The germline CDR1 and CDR2 sequences are SEHNR and FQNEAQ (reference sequence). The CDR3 spans 13 residues. Trimming shortened V by 2 bases and J by 1 base, and 5 bases separated the two germline ends. The DNA of the CDR3 is TGTGCCAGCAGCTTAAGCGGCCAAGAGACCCAGTACTTC. This sequence encodes CASSLSGQETQYF.

In DNA, the CDR3 is TGTGCCAGCAGCTTAGAATTCGGGGGTGAGCAGTTCTTC. This gives the protein CASSLEFGGEQFF. The chain joins TRBV7-3 to TRBJ2-1; perhaps TRBD2 as D (6 bases). Germline V CDR1 and CDR2: SGHTA, FQGTGA. This CDR3 comprises 13 residues. V was clipped by 2 bases and J by 9 bases, with 11 bases between them.